These T cell receptor beta chains were read from a single sample in a study of shared clonotypes between healthy human individuals. Clones were read by immunoSEQ multiplex PCR, and TCRdb kept only the in-frame ones, dropping some. The sample gives some 700,000 clones, around 90% of which show up once; less than 40% is in the top ten. The sample taken for sequencing was memory CD8+ T cells from PBMCs. The source of these receptors is a man younger than 30 in good health. Some clones in this sample may be carry-over from other donors' samples. Each CDR3 is given with its conserved first and last residue.

J: TRBJ2-5
V: TRBV7-9
CDR3: CASSSLGRPQETQYF

J: TRBJ1-3
V: TRBV9
CDR3: CASSASGQRNTIYF

J: TRBJ2-1
V: TRBV4-2
CDR3: CASSQTPLRASGGHSEQFF

J: TRBJ2-1
V: TRBV29-1
CDR3: CSVGTDEQFF

J: TRBJ1-4
V: TRBV6-5
CDR3: CASSQTATNEKLFF

J: TRBJ2-5
V: TRBV7-6
CDR3: CASSLSGALGGETQYF

J: TRBJ2-1
V: TRBV7-7
CDR3: CASSPGLAPNNEQFF

J: TRBJ1-5
V: TRBV27
CDR3: CASGRGVSNQPQHF

J: TRBJ2-3
V: TRBV2
CDR3: CASKGRTDTQYF

J: TRBJ2-7
V: TRBV6-1
CDR3: CASSEGTSFYEQYF

J: TRBJ2-3
V: TRBV15
CDR3: CATSRDPSGSTDTQYF

J: TRBJ1-2
V: TRBV7-8
CDR3: CASSQTPVGDSNYGYTF

J: TRBJ2-7
V: TRBV7-6
CDR3: CASSLDATGGEQYF

J: TRBJ2-2
V: TRBV27
CDR3: CASSWDPRAGELFF

J: TRBJ2-7
V: TRBV6-1
CDR3: CASGILLPEGHEQYF

J: TRBJ2-3
V: TRBV9
CDR3: CASSVARSVGGTQYF

J: TRBJ2-7
V: TRBV5-1
CDR3: CASSLVGTAYEQYF